The entry below describes one T cell receptor beta chain. J lost 7 bases, V lost 4 bases, and 2 bases had no gene match. Per germline, CDR1 LGHNA and CDR2 YSLEER. The CDR3 has 13 residues. The data belong to a study of T-cell reconstitution after alpha-beta-depleted transplantation in children. Preparing the TCRbeta library involved the use of unique molecular identifiers. Using its own MiXCR run on the PCR reads, TCRdb lists one record per CDR3 protein. In the table there are approximately 220,000 distinct CDR3 sequences, under 20% of which are singletons. The input for sequencing was PBMCs, mostly from graft donor cells, taken 360 days after TCRalphabeta/CD19-depleted stem cell transplant. J is TRBJ2-2 and V is TRBV4-3; TRBD2 matches 8 bases. The sequence was obtained from a male patient under 10 years old who had a stem cell transplant for acute lymphoblastic leukemia, so the T cells may come from the graft donor. CDR3 nucleotides: TGCGCCAGCAGCCCTCGGGAGGGCGGGGAGCTGTTTTTT. Protein: CASSPREGGELFF.